The TCR beta chain described here comes from a study of shared clonotypes between healthy human individuals. Study results and caveats: Across a few donors, naive CD4 shared roughly 5.1%, naive CD8 more than 3%, memory CD4 about 2.4%, memory CD8 about 0.4%.

This CDR3 has 15 residues. Germline V gene sequence: CDR1 SGHDT, CDR2 YYEEEE. V lost 3 bases, J lost 5 bases, and 9 bases stayed unmatched. Comments on this clone: What it binds is unknown.

Deep level was the assay's run setting. The repertoire was sequenced with immunoSEQ multiplex PCR; TCRdb's copy has only in-frame clones and lacks some. Of around 2.5 million clones in the sample, roughly 93% were seen once. The TCR was taken from a man aged 18 to 30 in good health. Some clones in this sample may be carry-over from other donors' samples. The chain couples TRBV5-6 to TRBJ2-5; 8 bases agree with TRBD1. Sequenced sample: naive CD4+ T cells from PBMCs. Subset meaning: CD45RA+ positively selected. The CDR3 spells CASSWVGQGEETQYF. The CDR3 region has the DNA TGTGCCAGCAGCTGGGTAGGACAGGGAGAGGAGACCCAGTACTTC.